What follows are 20 T cell receptor beta chains derived from one specimen sequenced in a study of blood T cell repertoires in COVID-19. Sequencing was performed with immunoSEQ multiplex PCR; in TCRdb, only in-frame clones are kept and a portion is missing. The sample includes fewer than 250,000 clones, about 80% of them seen just once. Sequenced: PBMCs or T cells enriched from blood (not recorded which). Receptors were obtained from a woman between 40 and 50 years old who had been exposed to COVID-19.

The chain links TRBV18 to TRBJ1-4; D is perhaps TRBD1 (5 bases). Germline V CDR1 and CDR2: KGHSH, LQKENI. The CDR3 runs to 19 residues. Trimming stripped 3 bases from V and 2 bases from J, with 22 bases between. This CDR3 reads CASSPRGPVALATNEKLFF. DNA for the CDR3: TGTGCCAGCTCACCGCGGGGCCCGGTAGCCCTTGCCACTAATGAAAAACTGTTTTTT. Combining the CDR3 with reference TRBV18 and TRBJ1-4 gives the whole variable domain NAGVMQNPRHLVRRRGQEARLRCSPMKGHSHVYWYRQLPEEGLKFMVYLQKENIIDESGMPKERFSAEFPKEGPSILRIQQVVRGDSAAYFCASSPRGPVALATNEKLFFGSGTQLSVL.

The chain's CDR3 is CASSARTGRYEQYF. Written as DNA, the CDR3 is TGTGCCAGCAGTGCCAGGACAGGGCGTTACGAGCAGTACTTC. The chain has TRBV2 and TRBJ2-7; 8 bases match TRBD1. The CDR3 is 14 residues long. Germline V gene data show CDR1 as SNHLY and CDR2 as FYNNEI. V gave up 4 bases and J gave up 4 bases; unmatched junction bases: 6. The entire variable domain, with the rest obtained from reference TRBV2 and TRBJ2-7, is as follows: EPEVTQTPSHQVTQMGQEVILRCVPISNHLYFYWYRQILGQKVEFLVSFYNNEISEKSEIFDDQFSVERPDGSNFTLKIRSTKLEDSAMYFCASSARTGRYEQYFGPGTRLTVT.

CDR3 sequence: CAIPTPRGAGELFF. CDR3 nucleotide sequence: TGTGCCATACCCACTCCTCGGGGGGCCGGGGAGCTGTTTTTT. The chain has TRBV10-3 and TRBJ2-2; 7 nucleotides line up with TRBD2. With 9 bases clipped from V and 6 bases from J, the junction kept 10 bases outside the gene matches. This CDR3 has 14 amino acids. Germline V gives CDR1 ENHRY, CDR2 SYGVKD.

The gene calls are TRBV7-2 and TRBJ2-5, with D hard to call. The CDR3 is 11 amino acids. Germline V gene lookup returns CDR1 SGHTA and CDR2 FQGNSA. V dropped 0 bases and J dropped 9 bases, with 5 bases sitting between them. The CDR3 loop reads CASSLASAQYF. The CDR3 nucleotides are TGTGCCAGCAGCTTAGCTTCGGCCCAGTACTTC.

This chain uses TRBV5-6 with TRBJ2-3; 10 bases agree with TRBD1. The CDR3 has 16 residues. The V gene's germline CDR1 is SGHDT and CDR2 YYEEEE. With 4 bases clipped from V and 5 bases from J, the junction kept 10 bases outside the gene matches. The CDR3 is CASSPMTGGTEDTQYF. The CDR3 nucleotides are TGTGCCAGCAGCCCGATGACAGGGGGCACGGAAGATACGCAGTATTTT.

The V and J genes are TRBV7-2 and TRBJ2-7; unclear D gene. V was trimmed by 2 bases and J by 2 bases, leaving 10 bases between them. CDR1 is SGHTA and CDR2 is FQGNSA in the germline V gene. CDR3 length: 14 amino acids. In DNA, the CDR3 is TGTGCCAGCAGCTTAAAACAGATGACCTACGAGCAGTACTTC. Encoded protein: CASSLKQMTYEQYF.

The chain has TRBV7-3 and TRBJ2-3, with 8 bases identical to TRBD2. The germline gives CDR1 SGHTA, CDR2 FQGTGA. This CDR3 has 16 residues. With V trimmed by 3 bases and J by 0 bases, 5 bases remained unmatched. CDR3 amino acids: CASSFTGGPSTDTQYF. CDR3 nucleotides: TGTGCCAGCAGCTTTACGGGGGGGCCGAGCACAGATACGCAGTATTTT.

The chain is built from TRBV24-1 and TRBJ2-1; 10 nucleotides line up with TRBD2. The length of the CDR3 is 16 residues. Germline V gene sequence: CDR1 KGHDR, CDR2 SFDVKD. The V segment lost 5 bases and the J segment 8 bases; nucleotides outside the gene matches: 11. CDR3 region: CATSGSSAGTSDEQFF. The CDR3, as DNA: TGTGCCACCAGTGGCTCCTCCGCCGGGACTAGCGATGAGCAGTTCTTC.

The rearrangement links TRBV4-2 to TRBJ2-5, with TRBD2 matching 11 bases. Per the germline V gene, CDR1 is LGHNA and CDR2 is YNFKEQ. This CDR3 contains 17 residues. Trimming at V came to 4 bases and at J to 5 bases, leaving 12 bases not matched to a gene. DNA for the CDR3: TGTGCCAGCAGCCCAGAGGATAGCGGGGGGGCGGAGGAGACCCAGTACTTC. Protein: CASSPEDSGGAEETQYF.

V is TRBV2 and J is TRBJ2-1; D possibly corresponds to TRBD1 (6 bases). V was pared by 6 bases and J by 3 bases, with 15 bases between. Germline V gives CDR1 SNHLY, CDR2 FYNNEI. This CDR3 is 15 amino acids long. CDR3 sequence: CASRADSILYNEQFF. CDR3 in DNA: TGTGCCAGCAGGGCGGACAGTATTCTCTACAATGAGCAGTTCTTC.

The CDR3, as DNA: TGTGCCAGCAGCTCAACGACCGAAAAGGGGGGCTACACCTTC. Translating gives CASSSTTEKGGYTF. The chain carries TRBV7-8 and TRBJ1-2, with TRBD1 as a possible D gene (5 bases). CDR3 length equals 14 residues. From germline, CDR1 is SGHVS and CDR2 FQNEAQ. V lost 4 bases and J lost 8, with 17 bases in between.

This clone appeared once. The chain combines TRBV7-8 with TRBJ2-7; TRBD2 is a possible D gene (5 bases). This CDR3 is 12 amino acids long. From germline, CDR1 is SGHVS and CDR2 FQNEAQ. V lost 4 bases, J lost 7 bases, and 11 bases lay in between. The CDR3 bases are TGTGCCAGCAGCTCTTACGGGGATGAGCAGTACTTC. Translating it yields CASSSYGDEQYF.

The chain combines TRBV5-1 with TRBJ2-3; TRBD2 matches at 10 bases. The CDR3 consists of 17 residues. The ends lost 0 bases at V and 2 bases at J; junction bases unmatched: 6. CDR1 is SGHRS, CDR2 YFSETQ, per germline. The CDR3: CASSLVLAGVHTDTQYF. In DNA, the CDR3 is TGCGCCAGCAGCTTGGTTCTAGCGGGGGTGCACACAGATACGCAGTATTTT.

The gene calls are TRBV6-5 and TRBJ1-2; 9 positions agree with TRBD1. The CDR3 totals 16 residues. Germline CDR1 reads MNHEY; CDR2 reads SVGAGI. The J segment lost 4 bases and the V segment lost 2 bases, leaving 8 bases of the junction unmatched. CDR3 bases: TGTGCCAGCAGTTACCTCGGGACAGGGAGGACCTATGGCTACACCTTC. Translation gives CASSYLGTGRTYGYTF.

The gene calls are TRBV5-3 and TRBJ2-7, with TRBD1 matching over 7 bases. TRBV5-3 falls under the ORF class, with uncertain function. This CDR3 is built from 14 residues. V lost 4 bases and J lost 5; bases outside the gene matches: 9. CDR3 coding DNA: TGTGCCAGAAGCACCTTGGACAGGATAAACGAGCAGTACTTC. The encoded protein is CARSTLDRINEQYF.

This clone has only a few counts. This sequence joins TRBV30 and TRBJ2-3; 9 positions match TRBD1. Germline assignment: CDR1 GTSNPN and CDR2 SVGIG (reference sequence). The V and J ends lost 5 bases and 3 bases, in that order; junction bases with no gene match: 15. This CDR3 has 17 amino acids. CDR3 sequence (DNA): TGTGCCTGGGGACACAAACAGGGGGCAGGGAATACAGATACGCAGTATTTT. This codes for CAWGHKQGAGNTDTQYF.

V usage is TRBV7-8 and J usage is TRBJ2-7; TRBD1 agrees at 9 bases. V lost 5 bases, J lost 4 bases, and 6 bases stayed unmatched. This CDR3 comprises 14 residues. Germline lookup yields CDR1 SGHVS and CDR2 FQNEAQ. Here the CDR3 reads CASSARDRVYEQYF. As DNA, the CDR3 is TGTGCCAGCAGCGCACGGGACAGGGTATACGAGCAGTACTTC.

This chain joins TRBV7-9 and TRBJ2-7; 10 nucleotides agree with TRBD1. Germline assignment: CDR1 SEHNR and CDR2 FQNEAQ (reference sequence). The CDR3 is 16 residues long. The V and J ends lost 6 bases and 5 bases, in that order; junction bases with no gene match: 13. CDR3 nucleotide sequence: TGTGCCAGCAGTCCTACTACCGGGACAGGGGTCGACGAGCAGTACTTC. Translating it yields CASSPTTGTGVDEQYF.

The V call is TRBV19, the J call TRBJ1-1; D is uncertain. Germline CDR1 LNHDA, CDR2 SQIVND (reference sequence). V was pared by 4 bases and J by 1 base, with 13 bases between. There are 15 residues in the CDR3. As DNA, the CDR3 is TGTGCCAGTAGTAGTGGAGGTGGTCGGAACACTGAAGCTTTCTTT. Its protein is CASSSGGGRNTEAFF.

This chain connects TRBV21-1 to TRBJ1-4; TRBD1, the table's D call, lacks a check against the DNA. TRBV21-1 is marked as a pseudogene. The CDR3 is made up of 14 amino acids. The CDR3 loop is CASSKAQVNEKLFF. CDR3 bases: TGTGCCAGCAGCAAAGCCCAGGTGAATGAAAAACTGTTTTTT.